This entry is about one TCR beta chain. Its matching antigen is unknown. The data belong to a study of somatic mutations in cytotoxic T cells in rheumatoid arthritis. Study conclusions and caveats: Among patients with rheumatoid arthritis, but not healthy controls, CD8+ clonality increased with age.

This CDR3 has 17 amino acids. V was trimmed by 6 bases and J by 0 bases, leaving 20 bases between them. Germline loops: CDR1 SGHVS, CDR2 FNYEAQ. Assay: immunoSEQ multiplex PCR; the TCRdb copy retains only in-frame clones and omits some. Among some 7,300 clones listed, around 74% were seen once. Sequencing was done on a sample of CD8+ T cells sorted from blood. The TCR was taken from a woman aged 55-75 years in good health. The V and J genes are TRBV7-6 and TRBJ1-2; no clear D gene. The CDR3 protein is CASRKKVLQTSNYGYTF. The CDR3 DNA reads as TGTGCCAGCAGGAAAAAGGTCCTACAGACCTCTAACTATGGCTACACCTTC.